The TCR beta chain under discussion was sequenced for a study of blood T cell repertoires in COVID-19. Study overall: COVID-19 samples, acute and convalescent, were from the United States, Italy and Spain. From T cells, B-cell-depleted T cells, or PBMCs came the material, which was cDNA or gDNA.

CDR1 and CDR2 from the germline V gene are KGHDR and SFDVKD. V lost 5 bases to trimming and J lost 1 base, with 10 bases between them. The CDR3 spans 15 residues. This clone was found once. As handled by the study authors: Estimation of nucleated cell counts relied on the amplification of reference gene primers. The table came from immunoSEQ multiplex PCR; TCRdb's copy has only in-frame clones and leaves some out. The V and J calls and clone size come from that table; D and trimming were worked out from the DNA. Of 300,000 or so clones in the sample, around four fifths were seen once. The clonotype was recovered from a woman aged 45-65 years with acute or convalescent COVID-19. The chain joins TRBV24-1 to TRBJ2-2; possible D gene TRBD1, 5 bases. The sample consisted of peripheral blood. CDR3 residues: CATSGPGMNTGELFF. As DNA, the CDR3 is TGTGCCACCAGTGGGCCAGGGATGAACACCGGGGAGCTGTTTTTT.